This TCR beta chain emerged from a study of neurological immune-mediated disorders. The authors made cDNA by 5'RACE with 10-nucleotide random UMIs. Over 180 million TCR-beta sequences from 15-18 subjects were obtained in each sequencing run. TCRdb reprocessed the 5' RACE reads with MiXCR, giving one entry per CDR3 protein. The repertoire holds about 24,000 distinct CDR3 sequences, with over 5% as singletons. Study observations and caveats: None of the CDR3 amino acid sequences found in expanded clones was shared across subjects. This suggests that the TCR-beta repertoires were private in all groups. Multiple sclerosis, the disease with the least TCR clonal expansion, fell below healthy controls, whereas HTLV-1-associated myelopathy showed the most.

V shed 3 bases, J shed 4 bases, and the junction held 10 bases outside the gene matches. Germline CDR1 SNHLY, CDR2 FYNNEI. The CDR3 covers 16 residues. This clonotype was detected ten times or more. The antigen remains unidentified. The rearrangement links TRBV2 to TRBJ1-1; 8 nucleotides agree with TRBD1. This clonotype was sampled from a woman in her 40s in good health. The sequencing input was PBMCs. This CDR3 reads CASSDTGGGRSTEAFF. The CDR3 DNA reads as TGTGCCAGCAGTGACACAGGGGGGGGGAGAAGCACTGAAGCTTTCTTT. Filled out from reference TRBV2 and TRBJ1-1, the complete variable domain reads EPEVTQTPSHQVTQMGQEVILRCVPISNHLYFYWYRQILGQKVEFLVSFYNNEISEKSEIFDDQFSVERPDGSNFTLKIRSTKLEDSAMYFCASSDTGGGRSTEAFFGQGTRLTVV.